What follows are 19 T cell receptor beta chains derived from one specimen sequenced in a study of T cell changes during pregnancy in multiple sclerosis. The protocol was immunoSEQ multiplex PCR, while the TCRdb copy is restricted to in-frame clones and leaves out a portion. The table has 90,000 to 100,000 clones, 90% to 95% seen once. The sequenced sample was peripheral blood, obtained after pregnancy. These receptors originate from a female donor in good health, enrolled as a control in a pregnancy study.

The CDR3 sequence: CASSRQGRGNTEAFF. CDR3 nucleotides: TGTGCCAGCAGCCGACAGGGGCGGGGGAACACTGAAGCTTTCTTT. The chain joins TRBV5-6 to TRBJ1-1, with 8 bases matching TRBD1. The CDR3 loop spans 15 amino acids. The V gene's germline CDR1 is SGHDT and CDR2 YYEEEE. Trimming at V came to 4 bases and at J to 1 base, leaving 6 bases not matched to a gene.

The rearrangement joins TRBV5-4 to TRBJ2-1, with D unresolved. Trimming shortened V by 7 bases and J by 0 bases, and 17 bases separated the two germline ends. Germline CDR1 and CDR2: SGHNT and YYREEE (reference sequence). There are 16 residues in the CDR3. CDR3 sequence (DNA): TGTGCCAGCTCCCTTCCTGGCTCTAGCTCCTACAATGAGCAGTTCTTC. Translating gives CASSLPGSSSYNEQFF. The full variable domain, in which reference TRBV5-4 and TRBJ2-1 provide the parts outside the CDR3, is ETGVTQSPTHLIKTRGQQVTLRCSSQSGHNTVSWYQQALGQGPQFIFQYYREEENGRGNFPPRFSGLQFPNYSSELNVNALELDDSALYLCASSLPGSSSYNEQFFGPGTRLTVL.

V and J are TRBV4-1 and TRBJ1-6, with 8 bases matching TRBD1. This CDR3 contains 16 residues. With 1 base clipped from V and 5 bases from J, the junction kept 4 bases outside the gene matches. The V gene's germline CDR1 is MGHRA and CDR2 YSYEKL. As DNA, the CDR3 is TGCGCCAGCAGCCAAGGCCTGACAGGGGATAATTCACCCCTCCACTTT. This encodes CASSQGLTGDNSPLHF.

The chain recombines TRBV5-1 with TRBJ1-1, with 9 bases that match TRBD1. This CDR3 has 13 amino acids. CDR1 is SGHRS and CDR2 is YFSETQ in the germline V gene. Trimming cost V 2 bases and J 7 bases; bases outside gene matches: 3. The CDR3 DNA follows: TGCGCCAGCAGCTTAGGACAGGGGTATGAAGCTTTCTTT. Its translation: CASSLGQGYEAFF.

This clone appeared a single time. The chain recombines TRBV5-1 with TRBJ1-4; TRBD1 agrees at 8 bases. Unmatched junction bases numbered 2, after V lost 0 bases and J lost 7 bases. This CDR3 has 14 residues. The germline gives CDR1 SGHRS, CDR2 YFSETQ. CDR3 sequence reads: CASSLGTGSEKLFF. The CDR3 DNA reads TGCGCCAGCAGCTTGGGGACAGGGAGTGAAAAACTGTTTTTT.

The chain has TRBV6-1 and TRBJ2-7; the D gene is possibly TRBD1 (6 bases). V was shortened by 4 bases and J by 4 bases, with 8 bases between the two germline ends. CDR1 is MNHNS and CDR2 is SASEGT in the germline V gene. The CDR3 loop spans 12 amino acids. CDR3 DNA: TGTGCCAGCAGTGGGGACATGTACGAGCAGTACTTC. It yields the protein CASSGDMYEQYF.

The rearrangement joins TRBV7-6 to TRBJ1-4, with D possibly matching TRBD1 (6 bases). This CDR3 comprises 14 residues. Germline V CDR1 and CDR2: SGHVS, FNYEAQ. With 5 bases removed from V and 11 bases from J, the gap between germline ends came to 18 bases. The CDR3 DNA reads as TGTGCCAGCAGCCTATTAGCTGGGGACAAGAAACTGTTTTTT. Encoded protein: CASSLLAGDKKLFF.

This chain connects TRBV11-3 to TRBJ2-3, with D possibly being TRBD1 (6 bases). The germline V and J ends were trimmed by 5 bases and 4 bases, with 13 bases remaining between them. CDR3 length: 14 residues. Germline assignment: CDR1 SGHNT and CDR2 YENEEA. The CDR3 coding sequence is TGTGCCAGCAGCCTTGAGGGGGAGTCAGATACGCAGTATTTT. This gives the protein CASSLEGESDTQYF.

This rearrangement joins TRBV7-8 to TRBJ2-7, with TRBD2 matching over 8 bases. Germline-derived CDR1 and CDR2 are SGHVS and FQNEAQ. This CDR3 has 13 residues. The V segment lost 10 bases and the J segment 7 bases; nucleotides outside the gene matches: 12. This chain's CDR3 is CATVRGESGEQYF. Here the CDR3 DNA reads TGTGCCACCGTGCGGGGGGAATCCGGGGAGCAGTACTTC. The full variable domain, its missing parts supplied by reference TRBV7-8 and TRBJ2-7, is GAGVSQSPRYKVAKRGQDVALRCDPISGHVSLFWYQQALGQGPEFLTYFQNEAQLDKSGLPSDRFFAERPEGSVSTLKIQRTQQEDSAVYLCATVRGESGEQYFGPGTRLTVT.

This clone was found once. This chain uses TRBV6-1 with TRBJ1-3; D is possibly TRBD1 (5 bases). V lost 3 bases and J lost 7, with 10 bases in between. The CDR3 sequence is 13 residues long. From germline, CDR1 is MNHNS and CDR2 SASEGT. CDR3 region: CASSDVRGNTIYF. The CDR3 nucleotides read TGTGCCAGCAGTGACGTGCGGGGGAACACCATATATTTT.

This clone has a handful of counts. The chain links TRBV5-4 to TRBJ2-1, with unresolved D. V gave up 4 bases and J gave up 0 bases, with 8 bases separating them. CDR3 length equals 14 residues. Germline CDR1 and CDR2: SGHNT and YYREEE (reference sequence). The CDR3: CASSRGRSYNEQFF. DNA of the CDR3: TGTGCCAGCAGCAGAGGTCGCTCCTACAATGAGCAGTTCTTC.

The CDR3: CASSFNSGANVLTF. In DNA, the CDR3 is TGTGCCAGCAGTTTTAATTCTGGGGCCAACGTCCTGACTTTC. This chain links TRBV28 with TRBJ2-6; D unclear. With 3 bases removed from V and 1 base from J, the gap between germline ends came to 4 bases. CDR3 length: 14 residues. Germline CDR1 MDHEN, CDR2 SYDVKM. Using reference TRBV28 and TRBJ2-6 for the parts outside the CDR3, the full variable domain is DVKVTQSSRYLVKRTGEKVFLECVQDMDHENMFWYRQDPGLGLRLIYFSYDVKMKEKGDIPEGYSVSREKKERFSLILESASTNQTSMYLCASSFNSGANVLTFGAGSRLTVL.

V gene TRBV30 combines with J gene TRBJ1-5; 8 nucleotides match TRBD1. The CDR3 spans 16 residues. Germline V gene sequence: CDR1 GTSNPN, CDR2 SVGIG (reference sequence). Trimming removed 2 bases from V and 9 bases from J; junction bases left unmatched: 15. CDR3 region: CAWSRARQGSSRPQHF. The CDR3 nucleotides are TGTGCCTGGAGTAGAGCCCGACAGGGGTCTTCACGGCCCCAGCATTTT. The entire variable domain, with the rest obtained from reference TRBV30 and TRBJ1-5, is as follows: SQTIHQWPATLVQPVGSPLSLECTVEGTSNPNLYWYRQAAGRGLQLLFYSVGIGQISSEVPQNLSASRPQDRQFILSSKKLLLSDSGFYLCAWSRARQGSSRPQHFGDGTRLSIL.

The rearrangement uses TRBV6-5 and TRBJ2-1; tentatively, D is TRBD2 (6 bases). This CDR3 contains 12 residues. Trimming left V 8 bases short and J 9 bases short, with 14 bases between. CDR1 and CDR2 (germline): MNHEY, SVGAGI. The DNA of the CDR3 is TGTGCCAGCGGGCCGGGACTTATTGAGCAGTTCTTC. Translating gives CASGPGLIEQFF.

This clone was observed a single time. V usage is TRBV28 and J usage is TRBJ1-5; 7 positions match TRBD1. This CDR3 has 16 amino acids. The junction had 7 bases not matched to a gene; V was cut back by 3 bases and J by 2 bases. Looked up from germline, CDR1 is MDHEN and CDR2 is SYDVKM. The CDR3 bases are TGTGCCAGCAGTTTGGCCAAAACAGGGGGCAATCAGCCCCAGCATTTT. This encodes CASSLAKTGGNQPQHF.

The chain couples TRBV28 to TRBJ2-7; 11 bases align to TRBD2. V trimming: 2 bases; J trimming: 3 bases; junction bases outside the gene matches: 3. In germline, CDR1 is MDHEN, CDR2 SYDVKM. This CDR3 is 15 amino acids long. DNA for the CDR3: TGTGCCAGCAGTTTAGTTACTAGCGGGAGCTACGAGCAGTACTTC. Translated, it gives CASSLVTSGSYEQYF. The variable domain in full, completed from reference TRBV28 and TRBJ2-7, reads DVKVTQSSRYLVKRTGEKVFLECVQDMDHENMFWYRQDPGLGLRLIYFSYDVKMKEKGDIPEGYSVSREKKERFSLILESASTNQTSMYLCASSLVTSGSYEQYFGPGTRLTVT.

The V call is TRBV7-2, the J call TRBJ2-7; 10 nucleotides align to TRBD2. There are 13 residues in the CDR3. CDR1 is SGHTA and CDR2 is FQGNSA in the germline V gene. Trimming at V came to 5 bases and at J to 3 bases, leaving 1 base not matched to a gene. DNA for the CDR3: TGTGCCAGCAGCGGACTAGCGGTCTACGAGCAGTACTTC. The encoded protein is CASSGLAVYEQYF. The variable domain in full, with the rest retrieved from reference TRBV7-2 and TRBJ2-7, is GAGVSQSPSNKVTEKGKDVELRCDPISGHTALYWYRQSLGQGLEFLIYFQGNSAPDKSGLPSDRFSAERTGGSVSTLTIQRTQQEDSAVYLCASSGLAVYEQYFGPGTRLTVT.

This sequence joins TRBV4-1 and TRBJ2-5; tentatively, D is TRBD2 (5 bases). V lost 4 bases to trimming and J lost 9 bases, with 24 bases between them. Looked up from germline, CDR1 is MGHRA and CDR2 is YSYEKL. This CDR3 spans 16 amino acids. The CDR3 coding sequence is TGCGCCAGCAGCCTCCTACCCGGGGTCGTGGTATCGGCCCAGTACTTC. This translates into CASSLLPGVVVSAQYF.

J is TRBJ1-1 and V is TRBV29-1, with 7 bases lining up with TRBD1. The germline V gene encodes CDR1 SQVTM and CDR2 ANQGSEA. V lost 6 bases to trimming and J lost 3 bases; unmatched junction nucleotides: 7. The CDR3 spans 13 residues. The CDR3 DNA is TGCAGCGTCCTCCGGGACAGAGACACTGAAGCTTTCTTT. This encodes CSVLRDRDTEAFF.